A single sample gave rise to the 24 T cell receptor beta chains below, sequenced in a study of cytomegalovirus exposure and HLA in healthy donors. The protocol was immunoSEQ multiplex PCR, while the TCRdb copy is restricted to in-frame clones and leaves out a portion. The sample has 65,000 to 90,000 clones; about 95% are singletons. The material sequenced was PBMCs. The receptors here all came from a man younger than 35 in good health and CMV-seronegative.

This chain uses TRBV7-9 with TRBJ2-2, with D perhaps TRBD2 (6 bases). The V and J ends lost 4 bases and 4 bases respectively, with 19 bases between them. The germline V gene has CDR1 SEHNR and CDR2 FQNEAQ (reference sequence). This CDR3 is built from 17 residues. CDR3 in DNA: TGTGCCAGCAGCTGGGAGGTGGCGGGGTTGAGCACCGGGGAGCTGTTTTTT. It codes for CASSWEVAGLSTGELFF.

The chain has TRBV7-2 and TRBJ2-3, with a tentative D call TRBD2 (6 bases). The germline V gene encodes CDR1 SGHTA and CDR2 FQGNSA. The CDR3 totals 18 residues. V shed 2 bases and J shed 0 bases, with 18 bases lying between them. CDR3 coding DNA: TGTGCCAGCAGCTTATCTGGCCCCCCTAGCGTTAGCACAGATACGCAGTATTTT. Its translation: CASSLSGPPSVSTDTQYF.

The CDR3 protein is CASSPAYEQYF. CDR3 coding DNA: TGTGCCAGCAGTCCCGCCTACGAGCAGTACTTC. This chain links TRBV28 with TRBJ2-7, with D uncertain. The germline gives CDR1 MDHEN, CDR2 SYDVKM. V was trimmed by 5 bases and J by 2 bases, leaving 4 bases between them. This CDR3 is built from 11 residues.

The V gene is TRBV6-5, the J gene TRBJ1-1, with D tentatively TRBD1 (5 bases). The CDR3 runs 14 residues. The germline CDR1 and CDR2 sequences are MNHEY and SVGAGI. The V gene lost 8 bases and the J gene lost 0 bases, with 13 bases spanning the gap. The CDR3 coding sequence is TGTGCCAGCGACCCTAGGGGTATGAACACTGAAGCTTTCTTT. It is translated as CASDPRGMNTEAFF.

This clone was detected once. This chain joins TRBV9 and TRBJ1-2; 11 positions match TRBD1. The length of the CDR3 is 15 residues. V trimming: 0 bases; J trimming: 8 bases; junction bases outside the gene matches: 6. The germline V gene encodes CDR1 SGDLS and CDR2 YYNGEE. The CDR3 sequence: CASSVGSGQGDGYTF. CDR3 DNA: TGTGCCAGCAGCGTAGGCTCGGGACAGGGGGACGGCTACACCTTC.

The rearrangement uses TRBV5-1 and TRBJ2-7, with 10 positions matching TRBD1. Germline values: CDR1 SGHRS, CDR2 YFSETQ. Trimming cost V 0 bases and J 4 bases; bases outside gene matches: 4. CDR3 length: 15 residues. In DNA, the CDR3 is TGCGCCAGCAGCTTGGGACCGGGACAGGGGTACGAGCAGTACTTC. This codes for CASSLGPGQGYEQYF.

The chain uses TRBV6-6 and TRBJ2-7; TRBD2 might be the D (5 bases). This CDR3 has 13 residues. Trimming shortened V by 2 bases and J by 6 bases, and 11 bases separated the two germline ends. CDR1 MNHNY and CDR2 SVGAGI come from the germline V gene (reference sequence). The CDR3 DNA reads TGTGCCAGCAGTTACGGGAGTACGGGCGAGCAGTACTTC. Amino acids: CASSYGSTGEQYF.

The CDR3 sequence: CASSLSAPGGRMVPYEQYF. Written as DNA, the CDR3 is TGTGCCAGCAGTTTATCGGCCCCAGGGGGGCGGATGGTTCCCTACGAGCAGTACTTC. The chain uses TRBV27 and TRBJ2-7; D is perhaps TRBD1 (7 bases). V was pared by 0 bases and J by 2 bases, with 23 bases between. The germline CDR1 and CDR2 sequences are MNHEY and SMNVEV (reference sequence). The CDR3 loop spans 19 amino acids.

V usage is TRBV5-1 and J usage is TRBJ1-4, with 10 positions matching TRBD1. V shed 3 bases, J shed 7 bases, and the junction held 3 bases outside the gene matches. Germline V CDR1 and CDR2: SGHRS, YFSETQ. This CDR3 is built from 14 residues. This CDR3 reads CASSSGTGAEKLFF. The CDR3 nucleotides are TGCGCCAGCAGCTCCGGGACAGGGGCTGAAAAACTGTTTTTT.

J is TRBJ2-2 and V is TRBV7-9; TRBD2 aligns across 7 bases. This CDR3 comprises 16 residues. J lost 4 bases, V lost 7 bases, and 12 bases had no gene match. Germline V gives CDR1 SEHNR, CDR2 FQNEAQ (reference sequence). The CDR3 DNA follows: TGTGCCAGCACCGTAACGCGGGGGACCGTCACCGGGGAGCTGTTTTTT. Encoded protein: CASTVTRGTVTGELFF.

This clone was recorded only once. The chain couples TRBV7-8 to TRBJ2-1, with TRBD2 matching 8 bases. Trimming removed 8 bases from V and 0 bases from J; junction bases left unmatched: 6. There are 15 residues in the CDR3. Looked up from germline, CDR1 is SGHVS and CDR2 is FQNEAQ. CDR3 sequence: CASGGGTSSYNEQFF. CDR3 bases: TGTGCCAGCGGCGGGGGGACGAGCTCCTACAATGAGCAGTTCTTC. Filled out from reference TRBV7-8 and TRBJ2-1, the complete variable domain reads GAGVSQSPRYKVAKRGQDVALRCDPISGHVSLFWYQQALGQGPEFLTYFQNEAQLDKSGLPSDRFFAERPEGSVSTLKIQRTQQEDSAVYLCASGGGTSSYNEQFFGPGTRLTVL.

The V and J genes are TRBV6-1 and TRBJ1-2; TRBD1 might be the D (5 bases). V lost 2 bases and J 6 bases, leaving 16 bases between the germline ends. Germline CDR1 and CDR2: MNHNS and SASEGT. The CDR3 is 15 amino acids. In nucleotides, the CDR3 is TGTGCCAGCAGTGAAAGGGGACTAACTGGGGATGGCTACACCTTC. Protein sequence: CASSERGLTGDGYTF.

The chain employs TRBV9 and TRBJ1-2; TRBD1 might be the D (5 bases). This CDR3 contains 15 residues. Germline values: CDR1 SGDLS, CDR2 YYNGEE. V lost 3 bases and J 8 bases, leaving 20 bases between the germline ends. DNA of the CDR3: TGTGCCAGCAGCGAAACGACAGAGCTTTGGGAAGGCTACACCTTC. The encoded protein is CASSETTELWEGYTF.

The rearrangement joins TRBV25-1 to TRBJ2-6; weak D call: TRBD2 (6 bases). The V gene's germline CDR1 is MGHDK and CDR2 SYGVNS. The CDR3 spans 16 residues. V was shortened by 7 bases and J by 0 bases, with 13 bases between the two germline ends. This CDR3 is CASNGGTYSGANVLTF. CDR3 DNA sequence: TGTGCCAGCAATGGTGGGACTTACTCTGGGGCCAACGTCCTGACTTTC.

This chain uses TRBV27 with TRBJ2-5; D gene uncertain. The CDR3 runs to 13 residues. V lost 2 bases to trimming and J lost 5 bases, with 9 bases between them. CDR1 is MNHEY and CDR2 is SMNVEV in the germline V gene (reference sequence). The CDR3 spells CASSLVAWETQYF. The CDR3 bases are TGTGCCAGCAGTTTAGTAGCTTGGGAGACCCAGTACTTC.

The chain joins TRBV18 to TRBJ1-2; 10 bases are shared with TRBD1. Trimming removed 4 bases from V and 2 bases from J; junction bases left unmatched: 7. This CDR3 contains 16 residues. Per germline, CDR1 KGHSH and CDR2 LQKENI. CDR3: CASSLVKTGGNYGYTF. CDR3 sequence (DNA): TGTGCCAGCTCACTTGTCAAGACAGGGGGCAACTATGGCTACACCTTC. The full variable domain, its missing parts supplied by reference TRBV18 and TRBJ1-2, is NAGVMQNPRHLVRRRGQEARLRCSPMKGHSHVYWYRQLPEEGLKFMVYLQKENIIDESGMPKERFSAEFPKEGPSILRIQQVVRGDSAAYFCASSLVKTGGNYGYTFGSGTRLTVV.

In its sample, this clone is medium-sized. The CDR3, as DNA: TGTGCCAGCAGCACCCGACAGGGAACCTACAATGAGCAGTTCTTC. It translates to CASSTRQGTYNEQFF. This chain uses TRBV14 with TRBJ2-1; 7 positions match TRBD1. J lost 2 bases, V lost 5 bases, and 6 bases had no gene match. This CDR3 is 15 amino acids long. Germline CDR1 and CDR2: SGHDN and FVKESK.

This clone appeared once. CDR3 nucleotide sequence: TGTGCCAGCACTCGCGAGGGGGACACCATATATTTT. Encoded protein: CASTREGDTIYF. V usage is TRBV2 and J usage is TRBJ1-3, with D perhaps TRBD1 (6 bases). Germline CDR1 and CDR2: SNHLY and FYNNEI. Between the trimmed V and J ends, which lost 7 bases and 8 bases, there was a span of 12 bases. CDR3 length: 12 residues.

This rearrangement joins TRBV14 to TRBJ1-2; D ambiguous. The germline V and J ends were trimmed by 3 bases and 5 bases, with 10 bases remaining between them. Germline V CDR1 and CDR2: SGHDN, FVKESK. The CDR3 spans 13 residues. CDR3 DNA: TGTGCCAGCAGCCAGCGGGTTGAATATGGCTACACCTTC. It translates to CASSQRVEYGYTF.

The chain recombines TRBV6-1 with TRBJ2-1; D is ambiguous. The CDR3 consists of 14 residues. Between the trimmed V and J ends, which lost 5 bases and 0 bases, there was a span of 8 bases. Germline CDR1 MNHNS, CDR2 SASEGT. In DNA form, the CDR3 reads TGTGCCAGCAGTACTTCTGGCTCCTACAATGAGCAGTTCTTC. Its translation: CASSTSGSYNEQFF.

The V gene is TRBV9, the J gene TRBJ2-1; 7 bases match TRBD1. With 0 bases clipped from V and 13 bases from J, the junction kept 4 bases outside the gene matches. Germline CDR1 is SGDLS and CDR2 is YYNGEE. CDR3 length equals 12 residues. The CDR3 is CASSVVQGPQFF. CDR3 nucleotides: TGTGCCAGCAGCGTAGTACAGGGGCCCCAGTTCTTC.

The V gene is TRBV7-9, the J gene TRBJ1-5, with TRBD1 matching over 8 bases. V dropped 1 base and J dropped 9; count of bases not matched to a gene: 14. The CDR3 totals 17 residues. Germline V gene data show CDR1 as SEHNR and CDR2 as FQNEAQ (reference sequence). CDR3 loop: CASSLGQGQGANWPQHF. The CDR3, as DNA: TGTGCCAGCAGCTTAGGTCAAGGACAGGGCGCAAATTGGCCCCAGCATTTT.

The V gene is TRBV7-6, the J gene TRBJ1-1, with a tentative D call TRBD1 (5 bases). CDR1 is SGHVS and CDR2 is FNYEAQ in the germline V gene. There are 13 residues in the CDR3. Between the trimmed V and J ends, which lost 5 bases and 4 bases, there was a span of 11 bases. The CDR3 nucleotides are TGTGCCAGCAGCATCAGGGAGGGCACTGAAGCTTTCTTT. It encodes CASSIREGTEAFF.

V and J are TRBV5-4 and TRBJ1-1; weak D call: TRBD1 (5 bases). CDR3 size: 15 residues. The V end was cut by 0 bases, the J end by 3 bases, with 12 bases between. Germline CDR1 and CDR2: SGHNT and YYREEE (reference sequence). CDR3 sequence: CASSLEPGRYTEAFF. CDR3 nucleotides: TGTGCCAGCAGCTTGGAGCCAGGGAGGTACACTGAAGCTTTCTTT.